Given below is one T cell receptor beta chain in context. Its antigen is not identified. Clones were read by immunoSEQ multiplex PCR, and TCRdb kept only the in-frame ones, dropping some. The sample has approximately 45,000 clones, roughly four fifths seen once. This entry comes from a study of OX40 agonist ivuxolimab in advanced cancers. Study-wide results and limits: More expanded clones were seen, on average, in CD8+ T cells than in CD4+.

After removal of 11 bases from V and 4 bases from J, the junction contained 16 bases not matched to a gene. Per germline, CDR1 SGHTA and CDR2 FQGTGA. The CDR3 covers 16 residues. The sequencing here drew on CD4+ or CD8+ T cells sorted from blood, taken in a trial of the OX40 agonist ivuxolimab. The source is an adult with an advanced solid tumor such as melanoma, head and neck, liver or kidney cancer. The genes are TRBV7-3 and TRBJ2-5; 10 bases are shared with TRBD2. CDR3 nucleotides: TGTGCCCGACGCTCTAGCGGGAGAGATTTGGGAGAGACCCAGTACTTC. It is translated as CARRSSGRDLGETQYF.